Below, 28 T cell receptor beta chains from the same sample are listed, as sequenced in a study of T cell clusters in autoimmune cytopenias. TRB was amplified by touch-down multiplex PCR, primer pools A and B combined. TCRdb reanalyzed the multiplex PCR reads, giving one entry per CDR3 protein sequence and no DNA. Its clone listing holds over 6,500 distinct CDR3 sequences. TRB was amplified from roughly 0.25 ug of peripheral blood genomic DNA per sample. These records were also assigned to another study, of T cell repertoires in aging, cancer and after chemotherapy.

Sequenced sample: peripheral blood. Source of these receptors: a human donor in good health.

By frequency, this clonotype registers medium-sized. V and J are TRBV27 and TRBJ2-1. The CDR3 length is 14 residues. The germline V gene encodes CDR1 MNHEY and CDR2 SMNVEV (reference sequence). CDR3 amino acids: CASSLADKYNEQFF.

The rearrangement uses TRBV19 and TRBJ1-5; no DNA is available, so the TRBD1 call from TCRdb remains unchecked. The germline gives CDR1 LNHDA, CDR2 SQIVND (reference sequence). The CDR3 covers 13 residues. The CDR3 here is CASGNRGNQPQHF.

This CDR3 reads CASSSGTSGSFYEQYF. The chain joins TRBV11-1 to TRBJ2-7; TCRdb's D call of TRBD2 is untestable without DNA. The CDR3 has 16 amino acids. Germline assignment: CDR1 SGHAT and CDR2 FQDESV (reference sequence). The complete variable domain, with remaining parts taken from reference TRBV11-1 and TRBJ2-7, reads EAEVAQSPRYKITEKSQAVAFWCDPISGHATLYWYRQILGQGPELLVQFQDESVVDDSQLPKDRFSAERLKGVDSTLKIQPAELGDSAMYLCASSSGTSGSFYEQYFGPGTRLTVT.

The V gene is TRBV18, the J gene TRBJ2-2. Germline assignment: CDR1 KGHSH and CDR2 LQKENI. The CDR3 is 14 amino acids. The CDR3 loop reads CASSPLLDTGELFF.

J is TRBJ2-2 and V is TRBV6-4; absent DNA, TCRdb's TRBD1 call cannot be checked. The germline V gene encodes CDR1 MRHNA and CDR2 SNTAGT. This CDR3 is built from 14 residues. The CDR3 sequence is CASRQEESTGELFF.

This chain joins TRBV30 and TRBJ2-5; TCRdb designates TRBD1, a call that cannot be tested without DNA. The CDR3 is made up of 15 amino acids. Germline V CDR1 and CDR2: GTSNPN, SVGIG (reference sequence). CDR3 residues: CAIPGARGGQETQYF.

The CDR3 loop is CASSLGGQGSEAFF. V gene TRBV12-3 or TRBV12-4 combines with J gene TRBJ1-1; TCRdb proposes TRBD1, but this gene call is untestable without DNA. The CDR3 loop spans 14 amino acids.

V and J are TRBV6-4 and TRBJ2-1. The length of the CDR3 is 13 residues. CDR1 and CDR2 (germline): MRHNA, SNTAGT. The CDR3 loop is CASSDSSVSEQFF.

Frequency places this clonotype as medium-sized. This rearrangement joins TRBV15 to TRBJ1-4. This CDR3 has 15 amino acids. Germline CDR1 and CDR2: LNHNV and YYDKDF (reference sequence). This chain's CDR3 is CATSSIDGSNEKLFF.

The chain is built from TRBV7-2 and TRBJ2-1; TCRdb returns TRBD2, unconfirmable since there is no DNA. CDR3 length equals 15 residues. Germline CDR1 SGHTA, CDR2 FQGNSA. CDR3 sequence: CASSPGGRGYNEQFF. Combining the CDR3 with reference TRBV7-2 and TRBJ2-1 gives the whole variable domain GAGVSQSPSNKVTEKGKDVELRCDPISGHTALYWYRQSLGQGLEFLIYFQGNSAPDKSGLPSDRFSAERTGGSVSTLTIQRTQQEDSAVYLCASSPGGRGYNEQFFGPGTRLTVL.

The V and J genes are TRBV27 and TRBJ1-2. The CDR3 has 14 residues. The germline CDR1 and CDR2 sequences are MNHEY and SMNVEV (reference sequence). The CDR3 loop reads CASSLSIGADGYTF.

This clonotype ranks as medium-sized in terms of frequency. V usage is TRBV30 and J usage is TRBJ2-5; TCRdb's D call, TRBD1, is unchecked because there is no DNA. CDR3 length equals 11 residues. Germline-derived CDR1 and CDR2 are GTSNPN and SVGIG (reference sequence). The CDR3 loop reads CAWSLGAVQYF.

CDR3 region: CASRDRDRGSTGELFF. V is TRBV19 and J is TRBJ2-2; TCRdb names TRBD1, which stays unverified in the absence of DNA. Germline CDR1 is LNHDA and CDR2 is SQIVND (reference sequence). The CDR3 has 16 residues.

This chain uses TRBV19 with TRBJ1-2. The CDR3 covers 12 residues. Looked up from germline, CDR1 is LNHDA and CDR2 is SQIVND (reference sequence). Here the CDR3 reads CASSPVNYGYTF.

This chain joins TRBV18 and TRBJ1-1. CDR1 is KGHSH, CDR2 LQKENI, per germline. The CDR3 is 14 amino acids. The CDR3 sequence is CASSPRREDTEAFF.

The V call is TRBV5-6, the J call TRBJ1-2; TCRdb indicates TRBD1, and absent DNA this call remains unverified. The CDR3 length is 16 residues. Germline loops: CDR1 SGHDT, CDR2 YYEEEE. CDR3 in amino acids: CASSLDRGTGSYGYTF.

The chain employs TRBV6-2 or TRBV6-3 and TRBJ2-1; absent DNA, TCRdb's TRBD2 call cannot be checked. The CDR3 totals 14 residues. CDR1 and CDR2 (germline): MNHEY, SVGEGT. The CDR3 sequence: CASRPGLSGSEQFF.

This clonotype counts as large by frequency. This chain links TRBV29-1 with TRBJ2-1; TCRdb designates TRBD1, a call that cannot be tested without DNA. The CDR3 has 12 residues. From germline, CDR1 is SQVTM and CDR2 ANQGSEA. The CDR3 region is CSVDRGNNEQFF.

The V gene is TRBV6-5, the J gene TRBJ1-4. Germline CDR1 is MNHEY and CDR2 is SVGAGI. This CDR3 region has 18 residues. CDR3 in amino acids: CASSYSLGTATTNEKLFF.

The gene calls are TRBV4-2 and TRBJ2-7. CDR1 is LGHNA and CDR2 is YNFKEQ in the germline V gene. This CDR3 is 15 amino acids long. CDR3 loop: CASSQEETSSYEQYF.

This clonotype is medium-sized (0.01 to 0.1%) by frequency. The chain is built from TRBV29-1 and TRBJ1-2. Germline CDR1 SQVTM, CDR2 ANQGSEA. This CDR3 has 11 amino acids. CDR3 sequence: CSVEAGGGYTF.

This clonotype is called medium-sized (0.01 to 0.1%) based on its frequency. The CDR3 sequence is CASSLTGNNSPLHF. V is TRBV19 and J is TRBJ1-6. Looked up from germline, CDR1 is LNHDA and CDR2 is SQIVND (reference sequence). The CDR3 is 14 residues long.

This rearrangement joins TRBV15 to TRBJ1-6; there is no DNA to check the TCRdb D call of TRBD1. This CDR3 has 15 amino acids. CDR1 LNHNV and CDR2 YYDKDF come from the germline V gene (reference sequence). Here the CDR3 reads CATSNRDRGNSPLHF.

The CDR3 is CATSRDRGGRPQHF. The chain has TRBV15 and TRBJ1-5; TCRdb proposes TRBD1, but this gene call is untestable without DNA. CDR3 size: 14 residues. CDR1 is LNHNV and CDR2 is YYDKDF in the germline V gene (reference sequence).

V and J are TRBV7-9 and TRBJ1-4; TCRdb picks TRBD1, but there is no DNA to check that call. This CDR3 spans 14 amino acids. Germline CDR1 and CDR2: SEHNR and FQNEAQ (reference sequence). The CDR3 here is CASSSARDEEKLFF.

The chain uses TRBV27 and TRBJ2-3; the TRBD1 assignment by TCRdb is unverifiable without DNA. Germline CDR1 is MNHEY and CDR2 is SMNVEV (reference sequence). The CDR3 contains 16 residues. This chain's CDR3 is CASSTPGQGDTDTQYF.

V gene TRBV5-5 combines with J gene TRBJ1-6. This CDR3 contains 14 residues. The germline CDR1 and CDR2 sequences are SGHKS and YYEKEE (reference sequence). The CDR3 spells CASSLTISGSPLHF.

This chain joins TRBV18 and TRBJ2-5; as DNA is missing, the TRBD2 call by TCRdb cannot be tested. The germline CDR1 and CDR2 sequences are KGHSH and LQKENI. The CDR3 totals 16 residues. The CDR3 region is CASSPRLAGPQETQYF.